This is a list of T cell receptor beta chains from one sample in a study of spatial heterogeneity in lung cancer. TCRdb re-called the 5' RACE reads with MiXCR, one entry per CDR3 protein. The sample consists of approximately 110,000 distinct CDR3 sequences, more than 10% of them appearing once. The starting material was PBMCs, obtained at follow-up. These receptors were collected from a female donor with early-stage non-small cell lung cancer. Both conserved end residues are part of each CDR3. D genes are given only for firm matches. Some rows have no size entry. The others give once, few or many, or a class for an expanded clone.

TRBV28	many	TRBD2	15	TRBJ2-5	CASSFLTSGTETQYF	TGTGCCAGCAGTTTTTTGACTAGCGGGACGGAGACCCAGTACTTC
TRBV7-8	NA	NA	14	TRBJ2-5	CASSSGPFSETQYF	TGTGCCAGCAGCTCCGGACCTTTCTCGGAGACCCAGTACTTC
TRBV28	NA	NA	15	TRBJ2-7	CASSLPGAGSYEQYF	TGTGCCAGCAGTTTACCCGGGGCGGGATCCTACGAGCAGTACTTC
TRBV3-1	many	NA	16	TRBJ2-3	CASSIRAGGSTDTQYF	TGTGCCAGCAGCATTCGGGCGGGCGGAAGCACAGATACGCAGTATTTT
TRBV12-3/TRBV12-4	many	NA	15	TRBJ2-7	CASSHSAASSYEQYF	TGTGCCAGCAGCCATTCCGCAGCCAGCTCCTACGAGCAGTACTTC
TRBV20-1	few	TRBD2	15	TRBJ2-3	CSAPRGTSGTDTQYF	TGCAGTGCTCCGAGGGGGACTAGCGGGACAGATACGCAGTATTTT
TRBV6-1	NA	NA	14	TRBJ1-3	CASSEPFSGNTIYF	TGTGCCAGCAGTGAGCCATTTTCTGGAAACACCATATATTTT
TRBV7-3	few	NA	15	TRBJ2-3	CASSAMGPSTDTQYF	TGTGCCAGCAGCGCTATGGGCCCGAGCACAGATACGCAGTATTTT
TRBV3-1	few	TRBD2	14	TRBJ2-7	CAAGYSGSSYEQYF	TGTGCCGCCGGATATAGCGGGTCTTCCTACGAGCAGTACTTC
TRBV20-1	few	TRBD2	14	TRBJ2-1	CSARDWTRVGEQFF	TGCAGTGCTAGAGATTGGACTAGGGTTGGTGAGCAGTTCTTC
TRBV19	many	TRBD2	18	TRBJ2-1	CASSILAGPSSSYNEQFF	TGTGCCAGTAGTATCCTAGCGGGACCTTCTAGCTCCTACAATGAGCAGTTCTTC
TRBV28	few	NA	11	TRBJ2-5	CASSSEETQYF	TGTGCCAGCAGTTCGGAGGAGACCCAGTACTTC
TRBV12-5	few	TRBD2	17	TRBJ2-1	CASGLALGTSKIYEQFF	TGTGCTAGTGGTTTGGCTCTCGGGACTAGCAAGATCTATGAGCAGTTCTTC
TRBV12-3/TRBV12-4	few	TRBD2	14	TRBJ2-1	CASSDLGGRNEQFF	TGTGCCAGCAGTGATCTGGGGGGGAGAAATGAGCAGTTCTTC
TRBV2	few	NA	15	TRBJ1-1	CASSAWGGPPTEAFF	TGTGCCAGCAGCGCATGGGGCGGACCTCCCACTGAAGCTTTCTTT
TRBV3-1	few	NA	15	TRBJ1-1	CASSQDPQGYTEAFF	TGTGCCAGCAGCCAAGATCCTCAGGGCTACACTGAAGCTTTCTTT
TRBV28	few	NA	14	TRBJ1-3	CASRIEMAGNTIYF	TGTGCCAGCAGGATTGAGATGGCTGGAAACACCATATATTTT
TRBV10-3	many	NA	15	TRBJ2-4	CARAQSSRAKNIQYF	TGTGCCAGAGCACAGTCCTCCCGGGCCAAAAACATTCAGTACTTC
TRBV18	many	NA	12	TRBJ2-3	CASSLRTDTQYF	TGTGCCAGCTCACTCAGGACAGATACGCAGTATTTT
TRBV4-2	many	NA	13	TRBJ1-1	CASSQGIPSEAFF	TGTGCCAGCAGCCAAGGTATCCCAAGTGAAGCTTTCTTT
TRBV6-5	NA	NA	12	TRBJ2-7	CASSYSGHEQYF	TGTGCCAGCAGTTACTCAGGGCACGAGCAGTACTTC
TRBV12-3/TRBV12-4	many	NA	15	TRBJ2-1	CASSFVGGGPHEQFF	TGTGCCAGCAGTTTCGTCGGGGGCGGCCCGCATGAGCAGTTCTTC
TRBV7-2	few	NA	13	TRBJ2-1	CASSSPGGNEQFF	TGTGCCAGCAGCTCACCTGGGGGAAATGAGCAGTTCTTC